This T cell receptor beta chain derives from a study of cytomegalovirus exposure and HLA in healthy donors (dated by TCRdb to 2016 to 2017). Concerning the study at large: An earlier analysis of 550 to 700 of the donors reported about 250 Gb of sequence data and approximately 110 million unique TCR beta sequences from about 180 million T cells. Roughly 300 gigabases of sequencing data and 70 million to 95 million unique TCR sequences made up an early release that covered several hundred HLA-typed donors. In the later analysis, no new phenotypic data were used to find candidate immune exposures; instead, reliance was placed on TCR beta sequences and their occurrence across donors. Because of strong linkage in the cohort, four to six DR-DQ haplotypes were treated as single units for association and clustering. Typing coverage varied by locus: roughly 629-640 donors for A, B, C, DRB1 and DQB1; approximately 500 for DQA1; more than 600 for DPA1; 450 to 480 for DPB1. In a later genetic analysis, genome-wide SNP genotypes for about three fifths of the 666 donors were used, and that subset was treated as a discovery cohort. Of the roughly 430 genotyped donors, around 81% fell in the genetic ancestry cluster associated with self-reported Caucasian donors. The study used immunosequencing to profile the T cell repertoires of some 600 subjects and linked those repertoires to cytomegalovirus serostatus. Besides the first cohort of more than 650 subjects, a separate validation cohort made up of over 95 different subjects was used. Donor age, sex, ethnicity and CMV serostatus were collected together with the repertoire data. HLA typing included class I and class II loci at four-digit resolution. On average, about 200,000 unique TCR beta nucleotide sequences were sequenced per donor among a few hundred genotyped donors of the cohort, with roughly 20% of those sequences being non-productive. Every discovery cohort repertoire had been produced on one sequencing platform. The study was designed to test whether signatures of past pathogen exposure could be identified by cataloging public T cell receptors. To decide whether each TCR beta V gene segment behaved as functional or pseudogenic, an earlier analysis of some 580 of the donors relied on high-throughput TCR beta sequencing. To predict cytomegalovirus infection status, the study combined high-throughput TCR immunosequencing, statistical association of individual TCRs with disease status, and machine learning. To study patterns of TCR occurrence, a later analysis re-analyzed previously published TCR beta repertoires from around 660 donors and added high-resolution HLA genotyping.

Receptors were amplified or captured by the immunoSEQ multiplex PCR assay. A mixture of 60 forward primers for TCR Vbeta segments and 13 reverse primers for TCR Jbeta segments was used in the multiplex PCR. The CDR3 region of rearranged TCR beta genes was amplified from genomic DNA with a multiplex PCR assay. On the Illumina HiSeq System, the amplified TCR beta libraries were sequenced as 87-base-pair reads. The original pipeline was this. A later analysis tallied approximately 87 million unique TCR beta chains across the 700 or so repertoires, and about 12 million of those chains were shared by two or more donors. Raw reads were error-corrected and collapsed into unique sequences with a nearest-neighbor algorithm that merged closely related sequences to remove PCR and sequencing errors. To assign V, D and J gene segments, CDR3 sequences were aligned to IMGT reference sequences. For a sequence to be retained, at least a six-nucleotide match to both a V gene segment and a J gene segment was required. A rearrangement counted as productive if the CDR3 had no stop codons and remained in frame with V and J, and every other rearrangement counted as non-productive. Following IMGT convention, CDR3 was defined as the stretch from the second conserved V-encoded cysteine to the conserved J-encoded phenylalanine. In an earlier analysis of approximately 590 of the donors, sequences lacking an unambiguous match to a single V gene segment were excluded. In an earlier analysis of roughly 500 of the donors, V segments were called functional above 56.7% productive rearrangements and were called segregating when the between-donor standard deviation exceeded 5%. A statistical classification framework was developed to diagnose cytomegalovirus status using the catalog of TCR beta chain sequences. In a later analysis, V and J genes were assigned by comparing TCR nucleotide sequences against IMGT/GENE-DB human TR gene sequences. The TCRdist pipeline was used in a later analysis to assign CDR3 sequences and most-parsimonious VDJ recombination scenarios. A later analysis defined each TCR beta chain by its CDR3 amino acid sequence plus V-gene family, and excluded reads lacking a unique V-gene family. In a later analysis, nearly 600 highly shared, low-generation-probability nucleotide sequences were removed to address suspected cross-contamination and a sequencing artifact. In a later analysis, a clonal expansion index was calculated for each public chain from normalized within-repertoire ranks of inferred template counts. Generation probabilities in a later analysis came from a VDJ recombination model fitted to out-of-frame rearrangements, and those results were checked against IGoR. In a later analysis, TCR-TCR, TCR-HLA and TCR-CMV co-occurrence was scored with hypergeometric tests, and a repertoire-size bias correction was applied to TCR pairs. To estimate false discovery rates, a later analysis permuted the HLA or CMV assignments 20 times. In a later analysis, co-occurring TCRs were grouped with DBSCAN, and TCRdist sequence similarity was added when clustering was performed within HLA-allele-positive subsets. Repertoires with fewer than 30,000 or more than 120,000 public chains were left out of co-occurrence clustering, as were about 5 repertoires with anomalous nucleotide sharing. TCRdb mirrors the immuneACCESS table, restricted to in-frame sequences. Some clones are absent from its copies; in checked studies, under half trace to an unresolved V gene, and the reason for the others is unknown. Clone size and the V and J calls come from that table; the DNA yielded D and trimming. The sample has 130,000 to 150,000 clones on record, roughly three quarters of them singletons. Around 7% of the sample rests with the top ten.

Summary of the overall study and its limitations: According to a later analysis, parvovirus B19, influenza, CMV and Epstein-Barr virus appeared linked to several top co-occurrence clusters. In the study, 150 to 200 TCR beta chains were listed as associated with cytomegalovirus. A later analysis found that HLA-associated TCR beta chains were more clonally expanded and had lower generation probabilities than equally common non-associated chains. A few of the identified cytomegalovirus-associated TCR beta chains were confirmed in vitro to be specific for cytomegalovirus antigens. Presence/absence analyses assumed roughly uniform sequencing depth across donors, an assumption that may not hold. Only TCR beta chains were sequenced in this cohort, and the absence of alpha or paired-chain data limited detectable features. In a later genetic analysis, a missense DCLRE1C variant was associated with V-gene and J-gene trimming of TCR beta chains, and the association was replicated in an independent cohort. A later analysis associated about 18,000 TCR beta sequences with specific HLA alleles at a false discovery rate of 0.05. A later genetic analysis reported fewer N-insertions in productive TCRs among donors in an Asian-associated ancestry cluster than the roughly 700-donor mean. Immune exposure information for the cohort was limited to CMV serostatus. According to a later analysis, TCR association rates differed among HLA loci, with DRB1 alleles showing the most associated TCRs and HLA-C alleles showing the fewest. Because HLA typing was missing for some donors at each locus, association tests included only the typed subset. The sequencing pipeline was judged likely to have produced a cluster of highly shared sequence variants as a technical artifact. Linkage disequilibrium might explain the correlated functional status among segregating V segments, but an unknown experimental factor could not be ruled out. In an earlier analysis of approximately 590 of the donors, most TCR beta V segments appeared in productive rearrangements about 90% or about 30% of the time, broadly matching IMGT annotations. Assigning TCR associations to individual alleles was difficult when HLA alleles, especially DR and DQ, strongly co-occurred. The earlier analysis of some 540 of the donors excluded seventeen rarely observed V segments, including chromosome 9 orphons, because counts were too low. In both the original and validation cohorts, the classifier was reported to diagnose cytomegalovirus status with high specificity and sensitivity. The 87-base-pair reads could not distinguish some IMGT-functional V segments, including TRBV6-2 and TRBV6-3, so those segments were excluded. It was suggested by the authors that the approach could potentially be generalized to other disease states and immunological phenotypes. While some public TCRs were present in many individuals, most TCR sequences turned up only very rarely across donors. A later analysis found that most CMV-associated TCR beta chains appeared HLA-restricted, with HLA associations seemingly driven largely by CMV exposure. A further reported finding was that TCR beta sequences accurately predicted the HLA-A and HLA-B alleles for most subjects in the first cohort.

In the case of this clone: What this receptor recognizes is not known. The sample holds no much larger clone one base away, and base qualities are not on file.

The cohort was made up of several hundred healthy bone marrow donors. At the time of sampling, all cohort members were nominally healthy, though unrecorded immune exposures were likely present. The donor tested CMV seropositive, placing the donor among the 250 to 350 seropositive members of the cohort. Each donor provided a peripheral blood sample, and peripheral blood mononuclear cells were used for TCR beta sequencing. Genomic DNA extraction from the blood cell samples was performed with the Qiagen DNeasy Blood Extraction Kit. V was cut back by 4 bases and J by 4 bases, leaving a gap of 14 bases between them. Reading the germline V gene gives CDR1 SGHRS and CDR2 YFSETQ. The CDR3, from cysteine to phenylalanine, totals 14 residues. The kept DNA is CDR3 alone, 42 bases in frame from the first base.

The sample taken for sequencing was PBMCs. The clonotype was recovered from a woman aged 40 to 55 in good health and CMV-seropositive. The V gene is TRBV5-1 and the J gene is TRBJ1-1; tentative D gene TRBD1, with 6 bases matching. The sequenced DNA: TGCGCCAGCAGCCAGAGACCAGGGGCCACTGAAGCTTTCTTT. It encodes CASSQRPGATEAFF.